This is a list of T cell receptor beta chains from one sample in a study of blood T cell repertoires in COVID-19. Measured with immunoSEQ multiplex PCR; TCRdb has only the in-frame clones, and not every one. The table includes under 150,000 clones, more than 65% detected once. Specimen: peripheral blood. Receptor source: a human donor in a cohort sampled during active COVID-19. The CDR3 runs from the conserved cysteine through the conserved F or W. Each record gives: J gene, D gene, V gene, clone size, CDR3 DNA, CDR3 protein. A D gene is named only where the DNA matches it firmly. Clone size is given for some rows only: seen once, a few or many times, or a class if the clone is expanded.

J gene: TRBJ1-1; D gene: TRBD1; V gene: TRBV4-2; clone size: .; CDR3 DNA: TGTGCCAGCAGCCAATCCGAGACAGGGGGGGGGACTGAAGCTTTCTTT; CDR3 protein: CASSQSETGGGTEAFF
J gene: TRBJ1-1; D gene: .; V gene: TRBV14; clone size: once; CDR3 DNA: TGTGCCAGCAGCCAGGTTTACAGGAACACTGAAGCTTTCTTT; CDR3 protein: CASSQVYRNTEAFF
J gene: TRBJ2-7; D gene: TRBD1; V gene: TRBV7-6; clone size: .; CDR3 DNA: TGTGCCAGCAGCAGCGCGACAGGGTCCTACGAGCAGTACTTC; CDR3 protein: CASSSATGSYEQYF
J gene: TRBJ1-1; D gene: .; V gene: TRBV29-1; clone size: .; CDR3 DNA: TGCAGCGTTGAAGAACAGGGCATGAACACTGAAGCTTTCTTT; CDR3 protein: CSVEEQGMNTEAFF
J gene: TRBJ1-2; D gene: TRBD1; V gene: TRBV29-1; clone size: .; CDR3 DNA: TGCAGCGTTTTTGGGACAGCTTATGGCTACACCTTC; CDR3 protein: CSVFGTAYGYTF
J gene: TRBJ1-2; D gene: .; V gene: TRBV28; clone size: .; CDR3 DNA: TGTGCCAGCAGTTTAGGCCGGGTATATGGCTACACCTTC; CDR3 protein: CASSLGRVYGYTF
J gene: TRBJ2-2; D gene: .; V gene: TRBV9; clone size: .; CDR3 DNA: TGTGCCAGCAGCTCCCGACGGGGGAACACCGGGGAGCTGTTTTTT; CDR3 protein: CASSSRRGNTGELFF
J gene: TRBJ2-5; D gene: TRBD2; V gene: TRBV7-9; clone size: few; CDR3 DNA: TGTGCCAGCAGCTACTCTTGGGGAGGGGCGGAGACCCAGTACTTC; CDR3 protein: CASSYSWGGAETQYF
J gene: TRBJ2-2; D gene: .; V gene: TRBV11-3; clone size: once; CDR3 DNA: TGTGCCAGCAGCTCCGAGGTCGGGGAGCTGTTTTTT; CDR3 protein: CASSSEVGELFF
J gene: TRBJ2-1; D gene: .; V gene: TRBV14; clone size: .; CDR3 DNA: TGTGCCAGCAGCCAACTAGGGAGAGGCTACAATGAGCAGTTCTTC; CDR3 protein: CASSQLGRGYNEQFF
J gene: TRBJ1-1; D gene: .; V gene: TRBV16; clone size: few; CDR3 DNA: TGTGCCAGCAGCCAATCAGGGGGGGTCACTGAAGCTTTCTTT; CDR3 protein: CASSQSGGVTEAFF
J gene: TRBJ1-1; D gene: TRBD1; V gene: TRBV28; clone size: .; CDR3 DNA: TGTGCCAGCAGCAACCTCGGGACAGCCACTGAAGCTTTCTTT; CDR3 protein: CASSNLGTATEAFF
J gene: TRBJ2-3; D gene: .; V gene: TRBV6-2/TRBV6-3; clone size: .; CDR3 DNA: TGTGCCAGCAGTTACACCTTTCGGGATACGCAGTATTTT; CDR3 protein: CASSYTFRDTQYF
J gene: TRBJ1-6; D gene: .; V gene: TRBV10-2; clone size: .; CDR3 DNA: TGCGCCAGCAGTGAGTCGTCCCGGGATCCACCCCTCCACTTT; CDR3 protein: CASSESSRDPPLHF
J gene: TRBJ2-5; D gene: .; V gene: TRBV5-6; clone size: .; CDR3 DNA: TGTGCCAGCAGCTTGGGGCAGAAAGAGACCCAGTACTTC; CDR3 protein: CASSLGQKETQYF
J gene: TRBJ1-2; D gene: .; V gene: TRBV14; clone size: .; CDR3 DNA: TGTGCCAGCAGCCAAGATAGTACGGGTTTCTACACCTTC; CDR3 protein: CASSQDSTGFYTF
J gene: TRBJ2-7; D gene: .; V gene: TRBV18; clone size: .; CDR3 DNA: TGTGCCAGCTCACGGACTACCGGATCTTTCGAGCAGTACTTC; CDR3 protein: CASSRTTGSFEQYF
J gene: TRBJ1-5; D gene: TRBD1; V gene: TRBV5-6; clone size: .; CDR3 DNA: TGTGCCAGCAGCTTCCAGGGGGCTGGCAATCAGCCCCAGCATTTT; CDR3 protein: CASSFQGAGNQPQHF
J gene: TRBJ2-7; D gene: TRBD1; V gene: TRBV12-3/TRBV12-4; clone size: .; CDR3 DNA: TGTGCCAGCAGTTTGGAACAGGGGTCGCAACAGTACTTC; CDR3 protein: CASSLEQGSQQYF